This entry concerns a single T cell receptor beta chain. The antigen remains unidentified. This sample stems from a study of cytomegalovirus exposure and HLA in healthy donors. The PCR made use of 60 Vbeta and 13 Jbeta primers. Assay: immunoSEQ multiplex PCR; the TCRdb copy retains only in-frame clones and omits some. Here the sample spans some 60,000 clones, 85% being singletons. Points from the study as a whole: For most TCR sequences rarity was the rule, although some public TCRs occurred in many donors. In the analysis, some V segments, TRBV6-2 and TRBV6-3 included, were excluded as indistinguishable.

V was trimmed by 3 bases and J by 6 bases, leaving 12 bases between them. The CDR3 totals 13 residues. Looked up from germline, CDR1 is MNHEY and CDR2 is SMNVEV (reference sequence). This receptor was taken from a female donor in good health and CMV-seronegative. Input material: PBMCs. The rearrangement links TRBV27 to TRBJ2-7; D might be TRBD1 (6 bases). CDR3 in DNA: TGTGCCAGCAGTTTGGGGGCGCGTTCCGAGCAGTACTTC. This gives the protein CASSLGARSEQYF.